This TCR beta chain was retrieved from a study of human T cells and chemical hapten exposure. The study's findings and limits: All donors were alopecia patients, so their immunity may differ from that of healthy people.

Per the germline V gene, CDR1 is MNHNY and CDR2 is SVGAGI (reference sequence). V lost 6 bases, J lost 8 bases, and 20 bases lay in between. The CDR3 is 15 amino acids. This clonotype was detected ten times or more. Its matching antigen is unknown. TCRdb independently ran MiXCR on the RACE reads; one entry per CDR3 protein. The data contain tens of thousands of distinct CDR3 sequences, over 10% of them singletons. Documented time point: patch test 3, about 24 weeks after DPC sensitization. The treatment was: therapeutic diphenylcyclopropenone sensitization with weekly scalp DPC. Here the sequenced sample was whole blood, taken in connection with sensitization to the hapten diphenylcyclopropenone (DPC). The sequence derives from a man aged 30 to 45 with alopecia areata. Some clones in this sample may be carry-over from other donors' samples. The chain employs TRBV6-6 and TRBJ2-1; D tentatively reads TRBD1 or TRBD2 (5 bases each). The CDR3 is CASSRGPSKVDEQFF. The CDR3, as DNA: TGTGCCAGCAGCCGGGGACCTTCTAAGGTGGATGAGCAGTTCTTC.